The 5 T cell receptor beta chains below come from one sample, sequenced in a study of CD8+ T cells in alopecia areata. Treatment in this sample: oral pan-JAK inhibitor, 5-10 mg twice daily. In each case, RNA was isolated and then reverse transcribed into cDNA as the sequencing template. The protocol was immunoSEQ multiplex PCR, while the TCRdb copy is restricted to in-frame clones and leaves out a portion. The sample consists of 120,000 or so clones, 50% to 75% of them appearing once. The starting material was CD8+ T cells sorted from blood, obtained at week 4, from a patient treated with tofacitinib. The source of these receptors is a human donor with alopecia areata.

The chain carries TRBV7-6 and TRBJ2-7; tentatively, D is TRBD1 or TRBD2 (6 bases each). The ends were cut back, 4 bases at V and 7 bases at J, with 17 bases in the middle. The germline CDR1 and CDR2 sequences are SGHVS and FNYEAQ. The CDR3 loop spans 14 amino acids. CDR3 nucleotide sequence: TGTGCCAGCAGCTCCTCCGGGGGCTACGGTGAGCAGTACTTC. It is translated as CASSSSGGYGEQYF.

In its sample, this clone was seen a few times. Other DNA sequences in the sample encode the same CDR3. The DNA of the CDR3 is TGTGCCTGGAGTGTACGGGACGGTGAGCAGTTCTTC. Translated, it gives CAWSVRDGEQFF. The rearrangement joins TRBV30 to TRBJ2-1; D may be TRBD1 or TRBD2 (5 bases each). Germline V CDR1 and CDR2: GTSNPN, SVGIG (reference sequence). The CDR3 has 12 amino acids. Trimming took off 0 bases at V and 9 bases at J, with 9 bases between the two ends.

In this sample, this clone turned up once. The chain uses TRBV30 and TRBJ1-2; 7 nucleotides align to TRBD1. The J segment lost 0 bases and the V segment lost 5 bases, leaving 9 bases of the junction unmatched. Germline V lookup: CDR1 GTSNPN, CDR2 SVGIG (reference sequence). There are 15 residues in the CDR3. The CDR3 loop reads CAWVSLDRANYGYTF. As DNA, the CDR3 is TGTGCCTGGGTCTCCCTCGACAGGGCTAACTATGGCTACACCTTC.

CDR3 DNA: TGTGCCAGCAGCCCCCCCAGGGGGTTGAACACTGAAGCTTTCTTT. Translated, it gives CASSPPRGLNTEAFF. The chain is built from TRBV7-2 and TRBJ1-1; the match to TRBD1 covers 7 bases. This CDR3 has 15 amino acids. CDR1 and CDR2 (germline): SGHTA, FQGNSA. The V segment lost 5 bases and the J segment 0 bases; nucleotides outside the gene matches: 6.

The chain carries TRBV5-6 and TRBJ2-7; no clear D. The CDR3 totals 12 residues. Trimming pared 2 bases from V and 6 bases from J, leaving 9 bases between. Per germline, CDR1 SGHDT and CDR2 YYEEEE. For the CDR3, the DNA is TGTGCCAGCAGCTTTTACCCCGGCGAGCAGTACTTC. Its translation: CASSFYPGEQYF.